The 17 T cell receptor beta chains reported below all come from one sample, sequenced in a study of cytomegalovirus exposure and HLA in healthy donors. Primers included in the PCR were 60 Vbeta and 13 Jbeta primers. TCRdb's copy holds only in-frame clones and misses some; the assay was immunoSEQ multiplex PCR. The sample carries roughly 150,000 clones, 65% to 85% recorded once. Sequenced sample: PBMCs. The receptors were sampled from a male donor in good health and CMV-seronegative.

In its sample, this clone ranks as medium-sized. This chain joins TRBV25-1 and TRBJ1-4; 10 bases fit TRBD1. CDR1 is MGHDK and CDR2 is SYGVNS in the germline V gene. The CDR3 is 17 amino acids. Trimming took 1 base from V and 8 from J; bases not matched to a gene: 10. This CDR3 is CASSEWHRTGGEEKLFF. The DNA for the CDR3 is TGTGCCAGCAGTGAATGGCATCGGACAGGGGGTGAAGAAAAACTGTTTTTT. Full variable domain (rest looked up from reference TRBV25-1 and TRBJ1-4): EADIYQTPRYLVIGTGKKITLECSQTMGHDKMYWYQQDPGMELHLIHYSYGVNSTEKGDLSSESTVSRIRTEHFPLTLESARPSHTSQYLCASSEWHRTGGEEKLFFGSGTQLSVL.

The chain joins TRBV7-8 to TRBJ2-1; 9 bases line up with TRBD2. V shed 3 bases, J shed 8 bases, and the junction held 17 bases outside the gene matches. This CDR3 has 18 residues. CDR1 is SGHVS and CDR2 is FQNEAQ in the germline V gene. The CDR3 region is CASSFENGVAGDGDEQFF. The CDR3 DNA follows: TGTGCCAGCAGCTTCGAAAATGGGGTAGCGGGGGACGGGGATGAGCAGTTCTTC.

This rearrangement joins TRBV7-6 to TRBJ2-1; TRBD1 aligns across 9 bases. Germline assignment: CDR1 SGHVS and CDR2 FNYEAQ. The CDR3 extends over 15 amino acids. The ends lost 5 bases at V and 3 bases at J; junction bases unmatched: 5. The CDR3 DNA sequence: TGTGCCAGCAGCCCCCCGGGACAGGGCTACAATGAGCAGTTCTTC. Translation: CASSPPGQGYNEQFF.

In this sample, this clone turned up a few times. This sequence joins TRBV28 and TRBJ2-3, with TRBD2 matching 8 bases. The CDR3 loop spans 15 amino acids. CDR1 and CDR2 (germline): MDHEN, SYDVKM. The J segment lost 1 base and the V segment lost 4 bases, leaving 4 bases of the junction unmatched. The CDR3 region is CASSYLAGRTDTQYF. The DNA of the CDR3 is TGTGCCAGCAGTTACCTAGCGGGCCGCACAGATACGCAGTATTTT.

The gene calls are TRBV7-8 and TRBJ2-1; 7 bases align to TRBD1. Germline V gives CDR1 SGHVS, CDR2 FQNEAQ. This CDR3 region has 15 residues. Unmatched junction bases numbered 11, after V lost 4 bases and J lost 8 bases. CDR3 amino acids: CASSSLDRDQDEQFF. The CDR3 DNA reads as TGTGCCAGCAGCTCTCTCGACAGGGATCAGGATGAGCAGTTCTTC.

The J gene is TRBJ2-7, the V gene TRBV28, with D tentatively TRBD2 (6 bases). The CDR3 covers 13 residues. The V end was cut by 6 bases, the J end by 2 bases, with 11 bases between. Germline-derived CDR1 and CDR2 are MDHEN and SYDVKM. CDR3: CASSLGGPYEQYF. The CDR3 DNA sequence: TGTGCCAGCAGCCTGGGGGGACCCTACGAGCAGTACTTC.

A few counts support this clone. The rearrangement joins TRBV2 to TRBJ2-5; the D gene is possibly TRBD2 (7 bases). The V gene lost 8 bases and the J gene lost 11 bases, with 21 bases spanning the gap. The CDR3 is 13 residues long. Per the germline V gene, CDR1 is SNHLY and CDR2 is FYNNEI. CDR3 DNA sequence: TGTGCCAGCCATACGGGGACTCGGGGGGCGCAGTACTTC. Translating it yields CASHTGTRGAQYF.

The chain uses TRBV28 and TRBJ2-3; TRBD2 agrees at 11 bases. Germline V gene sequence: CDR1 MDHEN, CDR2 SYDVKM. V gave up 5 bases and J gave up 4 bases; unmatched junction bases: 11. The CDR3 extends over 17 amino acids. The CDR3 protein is CASSPIQLAGASDTQYF. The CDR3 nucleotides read TGTGCCAGCAGTCCAATCCAACTAGCGGGAGCGTCAGATACGCAGTATTTT. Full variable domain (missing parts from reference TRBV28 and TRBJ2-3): DVKVTQSSRYLVKRTGEKVFLECVQDMDHENMFWYRQDPGLGLRLIYFSYDVKMKEKGDIPEGYSVSREKKERFSLILESASTNQTSMYLCASSPIQLAGASDTQYFGPGTRLTVL.

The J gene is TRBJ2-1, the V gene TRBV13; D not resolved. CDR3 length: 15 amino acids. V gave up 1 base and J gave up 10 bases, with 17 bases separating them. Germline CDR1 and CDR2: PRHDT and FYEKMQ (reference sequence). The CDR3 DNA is TGTGCCAGCAGCTTAGCCCACATTCTGGGCAGGGAGCAGTTCTTC. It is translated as CASSLAHILGREQFF.

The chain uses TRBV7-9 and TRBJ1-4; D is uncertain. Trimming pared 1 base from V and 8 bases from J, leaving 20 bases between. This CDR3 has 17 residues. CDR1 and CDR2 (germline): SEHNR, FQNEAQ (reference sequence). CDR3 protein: CASSLGVGRPGKEKLFF. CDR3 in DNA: TGTGCCAGCAGCTTAGGGGTAGGCCGCCCGGGTAAGGAAAAACTGTTTTTT.

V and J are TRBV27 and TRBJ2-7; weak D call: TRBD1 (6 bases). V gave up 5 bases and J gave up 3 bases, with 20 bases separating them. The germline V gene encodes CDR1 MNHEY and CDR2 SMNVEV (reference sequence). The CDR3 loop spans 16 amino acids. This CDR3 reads CASSSLANRVNYEQYF. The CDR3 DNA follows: TGTGCCAGCAGTAGTCTCGCGAACAGGGTGAACTACGAGCAGTACTTC.

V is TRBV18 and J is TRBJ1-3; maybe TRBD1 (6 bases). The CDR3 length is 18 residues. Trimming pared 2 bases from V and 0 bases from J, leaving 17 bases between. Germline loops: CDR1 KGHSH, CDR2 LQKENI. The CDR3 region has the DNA TGTGCCAGCTCACCAAGAAGCCAGGGGCCTGACTCTGGAAACACCATATATTTT. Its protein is CASSPRSQGPDSGNTIYF.

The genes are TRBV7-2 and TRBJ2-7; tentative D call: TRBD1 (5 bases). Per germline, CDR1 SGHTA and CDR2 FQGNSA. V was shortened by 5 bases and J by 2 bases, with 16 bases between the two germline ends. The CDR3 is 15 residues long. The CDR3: CASSPQGVGPYEQYF. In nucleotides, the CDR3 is TGTGCCAGCAGCCCGCAGGGTGTGGGCCCCTACGAGCAGTACTTC.

CDR3 protein: CASSPWGQRTEAFF. CDR3 bases: TGTGCCAGCAGTCCATGGGGACAAAGGACTGAAGCTTTCTTT. This chain joins TRBV28 and TRBJ1-1; the D gene is possibly TRBD1 (6 bases). The CDR3 contains 14 residues. Germline V gives CDR1 MDHEN, CDR2 SYDVKM. Deletions cut 5 bases from V and 5 bases from J, with 15 bases between.

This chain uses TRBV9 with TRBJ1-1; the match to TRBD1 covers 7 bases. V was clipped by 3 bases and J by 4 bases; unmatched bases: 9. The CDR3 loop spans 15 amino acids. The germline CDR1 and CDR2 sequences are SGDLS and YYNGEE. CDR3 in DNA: TGTGCCAGCAGCGGATCTAGGGGGCGCGGCACTGAAGCTTTCTTT. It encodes CASSGSRGRGTEAFF.

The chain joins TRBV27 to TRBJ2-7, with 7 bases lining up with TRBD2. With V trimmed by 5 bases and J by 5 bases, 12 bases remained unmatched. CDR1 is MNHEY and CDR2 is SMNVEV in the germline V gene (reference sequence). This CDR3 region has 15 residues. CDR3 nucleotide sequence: TGTGCCAGCAGTCCCGCGGGCGGGAGAACGGACGAGCAGTACTTC. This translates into CASSPAGGRTDEQYF.

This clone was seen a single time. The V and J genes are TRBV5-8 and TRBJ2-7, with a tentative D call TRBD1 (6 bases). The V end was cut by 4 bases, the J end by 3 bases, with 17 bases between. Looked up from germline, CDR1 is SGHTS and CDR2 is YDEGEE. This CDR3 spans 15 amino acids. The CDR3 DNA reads TGTGCCAGCAGCCCGCCCAGGGGCAGACACTACGAGCAGTACTTC. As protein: CASSPPRGRHYEQYF.